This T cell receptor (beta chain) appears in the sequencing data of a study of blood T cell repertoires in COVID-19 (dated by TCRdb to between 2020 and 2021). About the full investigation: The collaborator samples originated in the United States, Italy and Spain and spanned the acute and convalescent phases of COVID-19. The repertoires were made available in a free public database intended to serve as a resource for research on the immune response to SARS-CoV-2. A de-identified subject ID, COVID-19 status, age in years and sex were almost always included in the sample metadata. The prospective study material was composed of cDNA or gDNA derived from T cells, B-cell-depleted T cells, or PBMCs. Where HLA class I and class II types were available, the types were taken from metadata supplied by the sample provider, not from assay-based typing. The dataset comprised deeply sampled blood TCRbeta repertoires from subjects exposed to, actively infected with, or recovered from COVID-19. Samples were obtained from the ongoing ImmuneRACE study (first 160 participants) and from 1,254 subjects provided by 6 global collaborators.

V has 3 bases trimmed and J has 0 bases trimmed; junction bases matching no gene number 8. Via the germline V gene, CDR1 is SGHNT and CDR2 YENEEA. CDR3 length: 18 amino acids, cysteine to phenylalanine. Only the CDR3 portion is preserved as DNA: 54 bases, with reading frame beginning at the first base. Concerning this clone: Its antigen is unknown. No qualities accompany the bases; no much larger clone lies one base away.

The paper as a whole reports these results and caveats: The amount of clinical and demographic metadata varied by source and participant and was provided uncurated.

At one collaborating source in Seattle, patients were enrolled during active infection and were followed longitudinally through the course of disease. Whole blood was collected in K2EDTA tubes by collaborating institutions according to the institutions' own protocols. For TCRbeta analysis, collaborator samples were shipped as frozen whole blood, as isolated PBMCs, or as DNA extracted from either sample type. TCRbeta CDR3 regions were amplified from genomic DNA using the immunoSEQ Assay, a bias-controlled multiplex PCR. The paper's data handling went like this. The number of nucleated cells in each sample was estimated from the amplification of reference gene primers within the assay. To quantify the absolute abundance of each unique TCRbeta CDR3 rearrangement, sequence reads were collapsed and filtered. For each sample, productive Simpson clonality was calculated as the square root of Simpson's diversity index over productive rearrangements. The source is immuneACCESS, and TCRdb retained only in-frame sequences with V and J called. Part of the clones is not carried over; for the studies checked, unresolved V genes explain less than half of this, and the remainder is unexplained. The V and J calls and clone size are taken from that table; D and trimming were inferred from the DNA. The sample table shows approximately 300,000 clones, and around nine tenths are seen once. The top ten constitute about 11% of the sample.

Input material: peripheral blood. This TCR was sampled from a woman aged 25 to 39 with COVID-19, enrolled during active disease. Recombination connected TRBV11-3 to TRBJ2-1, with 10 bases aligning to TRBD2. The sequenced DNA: TGTGCCAGCAGCTTGACTAGCGGGTTAAGCCACTCCTACAATGAGCAGTTCTTC. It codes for CASSLTSGLSHSYNEQFF.